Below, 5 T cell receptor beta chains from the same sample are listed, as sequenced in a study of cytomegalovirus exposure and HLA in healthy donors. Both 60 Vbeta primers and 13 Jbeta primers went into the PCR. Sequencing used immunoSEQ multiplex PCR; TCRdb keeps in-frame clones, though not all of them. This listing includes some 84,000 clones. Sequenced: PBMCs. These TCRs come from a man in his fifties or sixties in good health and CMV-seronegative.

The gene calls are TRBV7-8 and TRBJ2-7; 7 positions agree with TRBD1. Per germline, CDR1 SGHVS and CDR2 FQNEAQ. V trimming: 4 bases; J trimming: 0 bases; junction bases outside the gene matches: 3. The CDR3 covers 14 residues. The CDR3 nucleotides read TGTGCCAGCAGCTACAGGGGATCCTCCTACGAGCAGTACTTC. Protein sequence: CASSYRGSSYEQYF.

CDR3 protein: CAGQGKDGYTF. Here the CDR3 DNA reads TGTGCGGGACAGGGGAAGGATGGCTACACCTTC. The chain links TRBV19 to TRBJ1-2; the match to TRBD1 covers 10 bases. This CDR3 region has 11 residues. Germline CDR1 and CDR2: LNHDA and SQIVND (reference sequence).

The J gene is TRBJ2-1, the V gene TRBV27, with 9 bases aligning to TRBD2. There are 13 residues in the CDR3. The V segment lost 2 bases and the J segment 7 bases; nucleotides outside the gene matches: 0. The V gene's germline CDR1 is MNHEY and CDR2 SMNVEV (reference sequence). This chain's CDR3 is CASSLAGGNEQFF. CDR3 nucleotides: TGTGCCAGCAGTTTAGCGGGGGGGAATGAGCAGTTCTTC.

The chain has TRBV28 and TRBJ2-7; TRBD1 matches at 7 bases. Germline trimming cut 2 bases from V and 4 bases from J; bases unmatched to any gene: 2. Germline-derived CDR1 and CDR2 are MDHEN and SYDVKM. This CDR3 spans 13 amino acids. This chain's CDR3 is CASSLGTDYEQYF. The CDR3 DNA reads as TGTGCCAGCAGTTTAGGGACAGATTACGAGCAGTACTTC. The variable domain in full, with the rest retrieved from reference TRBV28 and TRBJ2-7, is DVKVTQSSRYLVKRTGEKVFLECVQDMDHENMFWYRQDPGLGLRLIYFSYDVKMKEKGDIPEGYSVSREKKERFSLILESASTNQTSMYLCASSLGTDYEQYFGPGTRLTVT.

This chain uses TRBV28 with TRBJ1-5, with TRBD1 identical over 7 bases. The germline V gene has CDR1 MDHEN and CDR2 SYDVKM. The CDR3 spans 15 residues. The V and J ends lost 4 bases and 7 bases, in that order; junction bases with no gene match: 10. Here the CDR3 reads CASSSERQGRQPQHF. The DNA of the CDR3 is TGTGCCAGCAGTTCAGAGAGACAGGGTCGACAGCCCCAGCATTTT.